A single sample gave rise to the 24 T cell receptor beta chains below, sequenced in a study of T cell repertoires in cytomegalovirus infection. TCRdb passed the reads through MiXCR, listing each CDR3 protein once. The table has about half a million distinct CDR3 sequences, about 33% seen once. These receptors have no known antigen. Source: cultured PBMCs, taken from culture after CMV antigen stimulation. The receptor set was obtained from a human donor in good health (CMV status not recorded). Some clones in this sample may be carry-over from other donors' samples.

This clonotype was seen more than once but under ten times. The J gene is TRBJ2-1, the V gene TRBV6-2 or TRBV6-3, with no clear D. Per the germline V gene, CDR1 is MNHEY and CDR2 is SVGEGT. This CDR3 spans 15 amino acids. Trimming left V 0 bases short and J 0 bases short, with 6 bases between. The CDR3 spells CASSYSGFSYNEQFF. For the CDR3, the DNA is TGTGCCAGCAGTTACTCCGGGTTCTCCTACAATGAGCAGTTCTTC.

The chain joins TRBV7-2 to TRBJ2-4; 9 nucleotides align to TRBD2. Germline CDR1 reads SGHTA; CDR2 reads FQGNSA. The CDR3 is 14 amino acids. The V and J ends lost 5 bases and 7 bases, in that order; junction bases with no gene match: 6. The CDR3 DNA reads TGTGCCAGCAGCCCTAGCGGGGACCTGAACATTCAGTACTTC. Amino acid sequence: CASSPSGDLNIQYF.

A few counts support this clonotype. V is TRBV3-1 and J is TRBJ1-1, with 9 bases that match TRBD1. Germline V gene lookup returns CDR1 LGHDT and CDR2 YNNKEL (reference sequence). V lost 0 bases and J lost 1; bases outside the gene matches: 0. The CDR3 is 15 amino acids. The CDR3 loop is CASSQEGQGNTEAFF. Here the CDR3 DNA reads TGTGCCAGCAGCCAAGAGGGACAGGGGAACACTGAAGCTTTCTTT.

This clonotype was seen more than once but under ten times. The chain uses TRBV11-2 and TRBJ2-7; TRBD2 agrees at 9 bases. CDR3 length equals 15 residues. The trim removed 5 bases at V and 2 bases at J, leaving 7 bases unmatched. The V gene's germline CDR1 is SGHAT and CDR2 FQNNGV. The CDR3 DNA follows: TGTGCCAGCAGCCCGGAGACTAGCGGTACCTACGAGCAGTACTTC. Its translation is CASSPETSGTYEQYF.

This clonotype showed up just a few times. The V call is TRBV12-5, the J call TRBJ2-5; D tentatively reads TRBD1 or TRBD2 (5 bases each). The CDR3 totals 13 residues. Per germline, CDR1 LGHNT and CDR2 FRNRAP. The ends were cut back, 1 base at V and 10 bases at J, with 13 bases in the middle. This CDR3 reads CASGLDLLGDQYF. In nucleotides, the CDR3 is TGTGCTAGTGGTTTGGATCTGCTGGGGGACCAGTACTTC.

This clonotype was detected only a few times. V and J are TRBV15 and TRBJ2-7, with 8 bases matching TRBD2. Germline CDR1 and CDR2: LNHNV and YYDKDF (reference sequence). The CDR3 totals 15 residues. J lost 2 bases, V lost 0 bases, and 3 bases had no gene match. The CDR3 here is CATSREPGGTYEQYV. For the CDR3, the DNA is TGTGCCACCAGCAGAGAGCCGGGGGGGACCTACGAGCAGTACGTC.

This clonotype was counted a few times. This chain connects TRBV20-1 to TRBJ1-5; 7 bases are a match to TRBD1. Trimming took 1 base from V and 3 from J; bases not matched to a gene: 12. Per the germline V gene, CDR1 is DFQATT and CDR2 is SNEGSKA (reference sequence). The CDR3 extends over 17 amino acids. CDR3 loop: CSARAPGDRVYNQPQHF. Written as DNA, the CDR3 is TGCAGTGCTAGAGCCCCCGGTGACAGGGTGTACAATCAGCCCCAGCATTTT.

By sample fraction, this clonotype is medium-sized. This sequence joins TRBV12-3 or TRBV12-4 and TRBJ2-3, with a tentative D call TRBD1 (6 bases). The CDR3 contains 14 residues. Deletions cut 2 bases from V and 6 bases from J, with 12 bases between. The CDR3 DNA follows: TGTGCCAGCAGTTTACAGGGGCCTTCGGATACGCAGTATTTT. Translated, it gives CASSLQGPSDTQYF.

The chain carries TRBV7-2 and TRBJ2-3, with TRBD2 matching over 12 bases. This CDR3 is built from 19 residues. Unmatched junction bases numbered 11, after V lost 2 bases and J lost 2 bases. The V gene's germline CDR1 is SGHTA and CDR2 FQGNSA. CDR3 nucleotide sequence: TGTGCCAGCAGCTTAACAGCTAGCGGGAGGGGGTTTTCCACAGATACGCAGTATTTT. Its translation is CASSLTASGRGFSTDTQYF.

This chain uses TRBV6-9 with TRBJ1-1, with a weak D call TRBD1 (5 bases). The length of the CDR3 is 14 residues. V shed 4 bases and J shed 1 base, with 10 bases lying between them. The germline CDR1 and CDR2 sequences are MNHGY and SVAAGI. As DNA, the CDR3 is TGTGCCAGCAGTTCAGGGATTTCGAACACTGAAGCTTTCTTT. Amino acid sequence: CASSSGISNTEAFF.

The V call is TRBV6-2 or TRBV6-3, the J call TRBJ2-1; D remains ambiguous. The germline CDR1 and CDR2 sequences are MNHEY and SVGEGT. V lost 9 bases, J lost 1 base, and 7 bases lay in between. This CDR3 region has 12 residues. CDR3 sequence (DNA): TGTGCCAGTCGGGTGTCCTACAATGAGCAGTTCTTC. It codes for CASRVSYNEQFF.

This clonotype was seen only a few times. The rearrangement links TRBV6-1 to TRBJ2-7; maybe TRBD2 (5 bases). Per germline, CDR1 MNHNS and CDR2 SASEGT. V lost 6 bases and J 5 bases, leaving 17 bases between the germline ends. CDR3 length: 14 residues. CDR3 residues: CASSPLDSGNEQYF. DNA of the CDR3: TGTGCCAGCAGCCCCTTGGACTCCGGGAACGAGCAGTACTTC.

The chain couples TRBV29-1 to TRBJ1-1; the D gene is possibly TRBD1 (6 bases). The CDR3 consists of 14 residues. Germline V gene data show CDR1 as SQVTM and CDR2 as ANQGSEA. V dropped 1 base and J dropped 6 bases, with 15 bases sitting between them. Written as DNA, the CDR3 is TGCAGCGTTGAAGGTTGGGGGGCTCGGGCTGAAGCTTTCTTT. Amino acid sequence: CSVEGWGARAEAFF.

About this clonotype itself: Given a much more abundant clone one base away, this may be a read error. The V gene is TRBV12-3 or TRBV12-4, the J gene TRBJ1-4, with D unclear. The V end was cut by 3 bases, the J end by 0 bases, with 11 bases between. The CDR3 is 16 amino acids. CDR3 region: CASSLGGIATNEKLFF. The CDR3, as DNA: TGTGCCAGCAGTTTGGGAGGCATTGCAACTAATGAAAAACTGTTTTTT.

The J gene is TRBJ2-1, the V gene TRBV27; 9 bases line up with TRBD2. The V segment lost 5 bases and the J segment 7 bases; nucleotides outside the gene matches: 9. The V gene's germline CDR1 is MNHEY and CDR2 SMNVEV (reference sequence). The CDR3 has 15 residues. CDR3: CASSVGTSRGNEQFF. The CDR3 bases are TGTGCCAGCAGTGTTGGGACTAGCCGGGGGAATGAGCAGTTCTTC.

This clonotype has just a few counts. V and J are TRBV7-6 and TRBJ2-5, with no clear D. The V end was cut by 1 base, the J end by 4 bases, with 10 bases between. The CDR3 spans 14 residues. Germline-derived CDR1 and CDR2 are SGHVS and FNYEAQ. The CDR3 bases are TGTGCCAGCAGCTTAGAGGCTGAACTAGAGACCCAGTACTTC. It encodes CASSLEAELETQYF.

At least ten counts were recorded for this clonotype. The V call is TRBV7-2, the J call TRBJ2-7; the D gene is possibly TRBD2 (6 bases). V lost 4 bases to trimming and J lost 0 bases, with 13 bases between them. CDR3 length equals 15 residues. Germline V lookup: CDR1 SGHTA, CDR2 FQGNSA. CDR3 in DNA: TGTGCCAGCAGCTCGGGGACTCAGAGCTCCTACGAGCAGTACTTC. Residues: CASSSGTQSSYEQYF.

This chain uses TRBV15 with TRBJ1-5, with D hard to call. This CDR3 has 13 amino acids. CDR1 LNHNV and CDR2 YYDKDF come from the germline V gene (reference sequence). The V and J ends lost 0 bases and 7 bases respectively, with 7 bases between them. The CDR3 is CATSRDGQQPQHF. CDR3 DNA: TGTGCCACCAGCAGAGATGGGCAGCAGCCCCAGCATTTT. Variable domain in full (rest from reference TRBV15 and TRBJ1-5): DAMVIQNPRYQVTQFGKPVTLSCSQTLNHNVMYWYQQKSSQAPKLLFHYYDKDFNNEADTPDNFQSRRPNTSFCFLDIRSPGLGDTAMYLCATSRDGQQPQHFGDGTRLSIL.

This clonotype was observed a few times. The CDR3 region is CASSLDSGMYEQYV. The CDR3 DNA reads as TGTGCCAGCAGCTTAGATTCAGGGATGTACGAGCAGTACGTC. The chain uses TRBV7-2 and TRBJ2-7, with D tentatively TRBD1 (5 bases). Trimming took 1 base from V and 4 from J, leaving 11 bases between them. The CDR3 spans 14 residues. Germline V gene lookup returns CDR1 SGHTA and CDR2 FQGNSA.

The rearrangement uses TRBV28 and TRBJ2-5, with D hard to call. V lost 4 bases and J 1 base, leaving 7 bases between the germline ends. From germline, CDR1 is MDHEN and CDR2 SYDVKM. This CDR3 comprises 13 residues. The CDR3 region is CASSSPGQETQYF. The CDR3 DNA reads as TGTGCCAGCAGTTCCCCCGGCCAAGAGACCCAGTACTTC.

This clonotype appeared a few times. The DNA for the CDR3 is TGTGCCAGTGGCCCAGTCTACAGGGTTAGCACAGATACGCAGTATTTT. This gives the protein CASGPVYRVSTDTQYF. The rearrangement joins TRBV28 to TRBJ2-3; a weak D match, TRBD1 (6 bases). This CDR3 is 16 amino acids long. Germline V gene data show CDR1 as MDHEN and CDR2 as SYDVKM. V was clipped by 9 bases and J by 0 bases, with 19 bases between them.

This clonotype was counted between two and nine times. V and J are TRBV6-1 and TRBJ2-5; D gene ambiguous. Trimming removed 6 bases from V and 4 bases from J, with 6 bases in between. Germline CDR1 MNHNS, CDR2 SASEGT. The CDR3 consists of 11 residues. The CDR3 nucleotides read TGTGCCAGCAGCTACATAGAGACCCAGTACTTC. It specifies CASSYIETQYF.

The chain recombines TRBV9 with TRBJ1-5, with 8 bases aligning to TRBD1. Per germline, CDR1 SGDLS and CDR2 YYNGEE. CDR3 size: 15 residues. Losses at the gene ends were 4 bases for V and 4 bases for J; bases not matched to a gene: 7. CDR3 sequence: CASSPSDRGNQPQHF. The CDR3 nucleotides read TGTGCCAGCAGCCCTAGCGACAGGGGAAATCAGCCCCAGCATTTT.

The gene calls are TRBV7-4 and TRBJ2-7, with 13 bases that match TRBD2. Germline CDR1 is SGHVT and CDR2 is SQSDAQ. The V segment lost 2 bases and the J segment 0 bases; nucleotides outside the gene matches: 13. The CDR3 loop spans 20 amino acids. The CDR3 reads CASSLRRPRTSGGSSYEQYF. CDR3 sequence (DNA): TGTGCCAGCAGCTTAAGGCGTCCGAGGACTAGCGGGGGTAGCTCCTACGAGCAGTACTTC.